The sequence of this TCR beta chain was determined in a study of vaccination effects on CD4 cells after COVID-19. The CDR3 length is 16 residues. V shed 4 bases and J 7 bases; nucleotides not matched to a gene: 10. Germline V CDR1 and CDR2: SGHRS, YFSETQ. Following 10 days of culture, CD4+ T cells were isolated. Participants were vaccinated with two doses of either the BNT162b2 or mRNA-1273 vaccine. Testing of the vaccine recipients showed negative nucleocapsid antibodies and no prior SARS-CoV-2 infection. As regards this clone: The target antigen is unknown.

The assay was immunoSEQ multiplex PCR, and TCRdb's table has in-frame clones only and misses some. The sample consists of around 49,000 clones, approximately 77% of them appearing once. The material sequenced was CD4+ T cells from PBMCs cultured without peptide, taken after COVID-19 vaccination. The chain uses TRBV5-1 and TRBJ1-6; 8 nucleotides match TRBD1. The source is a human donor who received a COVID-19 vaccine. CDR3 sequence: CASSPLGQGRNSPLHF. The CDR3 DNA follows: TGCGCCAGCAGCCCCCTTGGACAGGGAAGAAATTCACCCCTCCACTTT.